The 11 T cell receptor beta chains below all came from one sample that was sequenced in a study of T cell changes during pregnancy in multiple sclerosis. Profiling relied on immunoSEQ multiplex PCR, and the TCRdb table lists in-frame clones only, not all of them. Of about 30,000 clones detected, roughly nine tenths appear once; the ten largest clones hold about 6.9%. This specimen was CD8+ T cells from peripheral blood mononuclear cells, taken in the second trimester of pregnancy. All receptors derive from a female donor with multiple sclerosis, enrolled in a pregnancy study.

This chain joins TRBV5-1 and TRBJ2-2, with 9 bases aligning to TRBD1. This CDR3 contains 15 residues. Per germline, CDR1 SGHRS and CDR2 YFSETQ. V lost 4 bases to trimming and J lost 3 bases; unmatched junction nucleotides: 4. CDR3 nucleotide sequence: TGCGCCAGCAGCCCTAGGACAGGGGACACCGGGGAGCTGTTTTTT. It is translated as CASSPRTGDTGELFF.

This rearrangement joins TRBV28 to TRBJ2-7; the match to TRBD2 covers 11 bases. The CDR3 contains 21 residues. Trimming took 3 bases from V and 4 from J; bases not matched to a gene: 23. CDR1 MDHEN and CDR2 SYDVKM come from the germline V gene. CDR3 sequence reads: CASSFHISGTGSLAGGYEQYF. DNA for the CDR3: TGTGCCAGCAGTTTTCACATCTCCGGGACAGGGTCGCTAGCGGGAGGATACGAGCAGTACTTC.

V usage is TRBV14 and J usage is TRBJ2-5; D may be TRBD2 (5 bases). Germline lookup yields CDR1 SGHDN and CDR2 FVKESK. V lost 0 bases, J lost 6 bases, and 17 bases lay in between. The CDR3 is 16 residues long. The CDR3 region has the DNA TGTGCCAGCAGCCAAGATTCCAACGGGGAGTGGAAGACCCAGTACTTC. Residues: CASSQDSNGEWKTQYF.

The chain has TRBV9 and TRBJ2-1; TRBD1 aligns across 10 bases. The CDR3 loop spans 15 amino acids. CDR1 SGDLS and CDR2 YYNGEE come from the germline V gene. The J segment lost 7 bases and the V segment lost 0 bases, leaving 4 bases of the junction unmatched. The CDR3 DNA reads TGTGCCAGCAGCGTAGAAGACAGGGGGCTAAATGAGCAGTTCTTC. Protein: CASSVEDRGLNEQFF. The entire variable domain, with the rest obtained from reference TRBV9 and TRBJ2-1, is as follows: DSGVTQTPKHLITATGQRVTLRCSPRSGDLSVYWYQQSLDQGLQFLIQYYNGEERAKGNILERFSAQQFPDLHSELNLSSLELGDSALYFCASSVEDRGLNEQFFGPGTRLTVL.

The J gene is TRBJ2-7, the V gene TRBV9; 7 bases are a match to TRBD1. The CDR3 runs 15 residues. Germline V CDR1 and CDR2: SGDLS, YYNGEE. Trimming at V came to 3 bases and at J to 2 bases, leaving 8 bases not matched to a gene. The CDR3 DNA reads TGTGCCAGCAGCGCCACAGGGACAGATCCCTACGAGCAGTACTTC. This translates into CASSATGTDPYEQYF.

The chain couples TRBV27 to TRBJ1-1, with D possibly being TRBD1 (6 bases). V lost 4 bases and J 5 bases, leaving 17 bases between the germline ends. The CDR3 is made up of 15 amino acids. Looked up from germline, CDR1 is MNHEY and CDR2 is SMNVEV (reference sequence). CDR3 coding DNA: TGTGCCAGCAGTTCACTACAGGGCAGAAGGACTGAAGCTTTCTTT. Amino acid sequence: CASSSLQGRRTEAFF.

V and J are TRBV28 and TRBJ2-1; 9 bases agree with TRBD2. The CDR3 covers 15 residues. The germline gives CDR1 MDHEN, CDR2 SYDVKM. After removal of 6 bases from V and 6 bases from J, the junction contained 9 bases not matched to a gene. CDR3 nucleotides: TGTGCCAGCAGGGGGGCGGGAGGGTTAGGCAATGAGCAGTTCTTC. Its protein product is CASRGAGGLGNEQFF.

The chain employs TRBV7-2 and TRBJ2-2, with 9 bases identical to TRBD2. From germline, CDR1 is SGHTA and CDR2 FQGNSA. The J segment lost 4 bases and the V segment lost 4 bases, leaving 1 base of the junction unmatched. CDR3 length equals 14 residues. CDR3 protein: CASSSGLATGELFF. DNA for the CDR3: TGTGCCAGCAGCTCGGGACTAGCCACCGGGGAGCTGTTTTTT.

The J gene is TRBJ1-1, the V gene TRBV9, with D possibly TRBD1 on 6 matching bases. CDR1 SGDLS and CDR2 YYNGEE come from the germline V gene. V lost 3 bases and J 1 base, leaving 10 bases between the germline ends. The CDR3 loop spans 14 amino acids. CDR3 loop: CASSAQGSNTEAFF. CDR3 in DNA: TGTGCCAGCAGCGCACAGGGTTCGAACACTGAAGCTTTCTTT.

The chain joins TRBV19 to TRBJ2-2, with 9 bases matching TRBD1. The germline gives CDR1 LNHDA, CDR2 SQIVND (reference sequence). J lost 6 bases, V lost 7 bases, and 18 bases had no gene match. The CDR3 consists of 18 residues. DNA for the CDR3: TGTGCCAGTAACGCCTTGAGAATCACAGGGGGCGCATCCGGGGAGCTGTTTTTT. It encodes CASNALRITGGASGELFF.

This chain links TRBV21-1 with TRBJ2-7; TRBD2, the table's D call, lacks a check against the DNA. TRBV21-1 is a documented pseudogene. The CDR3 contains 15 residues. CDR3 sequence reads: CASSKERGLYYEQYF. CDR3 coding DNA: TGTGCCAGCAGCAAAGAAAGGGGACTCTACTACGAGCAGTACTTC.